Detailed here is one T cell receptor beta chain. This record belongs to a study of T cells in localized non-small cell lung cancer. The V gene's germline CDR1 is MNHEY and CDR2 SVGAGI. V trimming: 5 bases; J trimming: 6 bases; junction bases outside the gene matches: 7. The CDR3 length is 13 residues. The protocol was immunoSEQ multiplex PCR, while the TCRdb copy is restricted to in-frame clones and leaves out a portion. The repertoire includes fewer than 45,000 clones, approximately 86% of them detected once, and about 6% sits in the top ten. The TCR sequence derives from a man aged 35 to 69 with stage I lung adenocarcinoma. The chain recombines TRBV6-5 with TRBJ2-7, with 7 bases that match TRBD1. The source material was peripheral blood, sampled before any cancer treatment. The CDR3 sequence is CASSVTGAGEQYF. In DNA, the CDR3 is TGTGCCAGCAGTGTCACAGGGGCGGGCGAGCAGTACTTC.